The rows below give T cell receptor beta chains drawn from one sample of a study of blood T cells in healthy people across ages. TCRdb itself ran the 5' RACE reads through MiXCR, one entry per CDR3 protein. In the table there are about 1.6 million distinct CDR3 sequences, roughly 32% of which are singletons. The sequenced material came from blood. These receptors were obtained from a woman aged 30 to 39 in good health. The CDR3 runs from the conserved cysteine through the conserved F or W. D genes are given only for firm matches. Some rows mark clone size as missing; the rest say once, few, many or name a class of expanded clone.

>NA|TRBV20-1|14|TRBJ2-7|NA
TGCAGTGCTAGACGTGAGGGAGTGAGTTACGAGCAGTACTTC
CSARREGVSYEQYF
>NA|TRBV20-1|14|TRBJ1-2|many
TGCAGTGCTAGAGACCAGGACGGTTACTATGGCTACACCTTC
CSARDQDGYYGYTF
>NA|TRBV10-3|15|TRBJ1-2|NA
TGTGCCATCAGTGATGGGGGCGAAATTATCTATGGCTACACCTTC
CAISDGGEIIYGYTF
>TRBD2|TRBV6-5|16|TRBJ2-1|NA
TGTGCCAGCGTCTCAGCGTCCGGGACTAGCAACAATGAGCAGTTCTTC
CASVSASGTSNNEQFF
>NA|TRBV7-8|13|TRBJ1-4|few
TGTGCCAGCAGCTTAGGGACGGATGAAAAACTGTTTTTT
CASSLGTDEKLFF
>NA|TRBV3-1|15|TRBJ2-5|few
TGTGCCAGCAGCCATCGGGTTACTTCGCGAGAGACCCAGTACTTC
CASSHRVTSRETQYF
>NA|TRBV5-5|17|TRBJ1-1|NA
TGTGCCAGCAGCTGGGGGAACCCCAGGGGCATGAACACTGAAGCTTTCTTT
CASSWGNPRGMNTEAFF
>NA|TRBV9|16|TRBJ2-1|NA
TGTGCCAGCAGCGGGACAGAGCGGGACTCCTACAATGAGCAGTTCTTC
CASSGTERDSYNEQFF
>NA|TRBV5-5|13|TRBJ2-2|few
TGTGCCAGCAGGACAGTCAACACCGGGGAGCTGTTTTTT
CASRTVNTGELFF
>TRBD1|TRBV12-3/TRBV12-4|15|TRBJ2-1|NA
TGTGCCAGCACTGGGGGGACAGGGGCGTACAATGAGCAGTTCTTC
CASTGGTGAYNEQFF
>TRBD1|TRBV7-9|15|TRBJ2-1|NA
TGTGCCAGCAGCTGGGCCGGGACAGGGGGGGATGAGCAGTTCTTC
CASSWAGTGGDEQFF
>NA|TRBV27|13|TRBJ2-7|few
TGTGCCAGCAGGACAGCGATTCCCTACGAGCAGTACTTC
CASRTAIPYEQYF
>TRBD2|TRBV2|14|TRBJ2-1|NA
TGTGCCAACACCGAGGGACTAGCGGGGGGGCCAGAGTTCTTC
CANTEGLAGGPEFF
>NA|TRBV29-1|12|TRBJ2-1|NA
TGCAGCGTTAGGACAGCTTACAATAAGCAGTTCTTC
CSVRTAYNKQFF
>TRBD2|TRBV7-9|14|TRBJ2-7|few
TGTGTCGGCAGCTTAGCGGGACGCCACTACGAGCAGTACTTC
CVGSLAGRHYEQYF
>NA|TRBV7-9|14|TRBJ2-2|NA
TGTGCCAGCGCCTCCGTCGGGGAGGCCGGGGAGCTGTTTTTT
CASASVGEAGELFF
>NA|TRBV2|15|TRBJ1-1|NA
TGTGCCAGCAGTGAGACTGACCCCACGAGCACTGAAGCTTTCTTT
CASSETDPTSTEAFF
>TRBD2|TRBV7-9|13|TRBJ2-7|many
TGTGCCAGCAGCCCCGCGGGAGTCAACGAGCAGTACTTC
CASSPAGVNEQYF
>TRBD2|TRBV9|17|TRBJ2-5|few
TGTGCCAGCAGCGTAGATGTTAGCGGGAACTCTCGAGAGACCCAGTACTTC
CASSVDVSGNSRETQYF
>NA|TRBV5-1|13|TRBJ2-3|NA
TGCGCCAGCTACAGGGAGCTCACAGATACGCAGTATTTT
CASYRELTDTQYF
>NA|TRBV20-1|14|TRBJ2-2|NA
TGCAGTGCTAGATTTGTTGGTTCCTCCGGGGAGCTGTTTTTT
CSARFVGSSGELFF
>TRBD1|TRBV7-3|14|TRBJ2-3|few
TGTGCCAGCAGCATCGGGACAGGGACAGATACGCAGTATTTT
CASSIGTGTDTQYF
>TRBD2|TRBV20-1|13|TRBJ2-5|few
TGCAGTGCTACAGCCCGGGGGGTAGAGACCCAGTACTTC
CSATARGVETQYF
>TRBD2|TRBV7-8|20|TRBJ2-3|few
TGTGCCAGCAGCTTAGAGGGACTAGCGGGGGCCAGACACTCCACAGATACGCAGTATTTT
CASSLEGLAGARHSTDTQYF
>NA|TRBV7-9|16|TRBJ2-1|NA
TGTGCCAGCAGCCCCAGGGGAGGGTCGGCGTACAATGAGCAGTTCTTC
CASSPRGGSAYNEQFF
>NA|TRBV12-3/TRBV12-4|13|TRBJ2-5|NA
TGTGCCAGCACCCTCACGACTAGAAAGACCCAGTACTTC
CASTLTTRKTQYF
>NA|TRBV9|15|TRBJ2-7|few
TGTGCCAGCAGCGTAGCCCCCGGGCTCTCCTACGAGCAGTACTTC
CASSVAPGLSYEQYF
>NA|TRBV20-1|11|TRBJ1-2|few
TGCAGTGCTCCCCGAGGGACGAGCTACACCTTC
CSAPRGTSYTF
>TRBD2|TRBV20-1|15|TRBJ2-3|few
TGCAGCTCCCCCACGGGCGGGGGGAGCACAGATACGCAGTATTTT
CSSPTGGGSTDTQYF
>TRBD2|TRBV27|15|TRBJ2-7|NA
TGTGCCAGCAAGCGCGGGACTAGCGGGACCTACGAGCAGTACTTC
CASKRGTSGTYEQYF
>TRBD1|TRBV6-6|15|TRBJ2-7|few
TGTGCCAGCAGTTACTCGAACAGGGGGCCCTACGAGCAGTACTTC
CASSYSNRGPYEQYF
>NA|TRBV28|13|TRBJ2-3|NA
TGTGCCAGCCTACGCCGGAACACAGATACGCAGTATTTT
CASLRRNTDTQYF
>NA|TRBV30|13|TRBJ2-5|NA
TGTGCCTGGAGTCTCCAGGTATGGGAGACCCAGTACTTC
CAWSLQVWETQYF